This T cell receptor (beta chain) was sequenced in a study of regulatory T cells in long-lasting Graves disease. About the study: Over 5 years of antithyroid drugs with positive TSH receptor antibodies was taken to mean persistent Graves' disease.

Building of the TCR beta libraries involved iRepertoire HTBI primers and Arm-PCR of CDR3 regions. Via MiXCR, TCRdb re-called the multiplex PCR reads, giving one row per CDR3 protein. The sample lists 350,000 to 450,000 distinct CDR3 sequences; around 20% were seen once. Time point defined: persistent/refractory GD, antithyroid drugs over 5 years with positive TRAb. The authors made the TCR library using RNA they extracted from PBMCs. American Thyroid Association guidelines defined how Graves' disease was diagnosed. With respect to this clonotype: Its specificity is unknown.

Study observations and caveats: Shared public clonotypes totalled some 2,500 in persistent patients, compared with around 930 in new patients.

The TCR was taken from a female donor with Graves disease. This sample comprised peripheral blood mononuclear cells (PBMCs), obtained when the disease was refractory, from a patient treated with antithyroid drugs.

CDR3 nucleotide sequence: TGCGCCAGCAGCTTCATACAACAAGAGACCCAGTACTTC. Translation: CASSFIQQETQYF. The genes are TRBV5-1 and TRBJ2-5, with no clear D. The ends were cut back, 2 bases at V and 2 bases at J, with 7 bases in the middle. There are 13 residues in the CDR3. Looked up from germline, CDR1 is SGHRS and CDR2 is YFSETQ.